Below, one T cell receptor (beta chain) is given with its context. The antigen is unknown. Germline lookup yields CDR1 GTSNPN and CDR2 SVGIG (reference sequence). Trimming shortened V by 0 bases and J by 5 bases, and 10 bases separated the two germline ends. CDR3 size: 14 residues. This entry is derived from a study of identical twins. Points from the study as a whole: Its conclusions, products of cross-sectional statistical analysis, did not come from following the same donors. High-abundance cord blood beta clonotypes had fewer insertions; memory repertoires showed none.

cDNA carried unique molecular identifiers, and a universal primer site was added by template switching. TCRdb processed the 5' RACE reads anew with MiXCR; each CDR3 protein has one entry. The sample lists 460,000 or so distinct CDR3 sequences, 13% to 15% seen once, with approximately 0.52% in the top ten. This sample also appeared in a second study, on yellow fever vaccine responses in identical twins. That study adds: Twins reportedly appeared to share part of their vaccine T cell response while keeping part individual.

The source of this sequence is a woman aged 18-35 years in good health. V gene TRBV30 combines with J gene TRBJ2-2, with a possible D match to TRBD1 (5 bases). The specimen was CD4+ T cells sorted from blood. CDR3 residues: CAWSVLKGTGELFF. CDR3 bases: TGTGCCTGGAGTGTACTAAAGGGGACCGGGGAGCTGTTTTTT.